This T cell receptor beta chain was recorded in a study of cytomegalovirus exposure and HLA in healthy donors. Study results and caveats: There were some V segments, including TRBV6-2 and TRBV6-3, excluded as indistinguishable.

With 60 Vbeta and 13 Jbeta primers, the PCR was carried out. Original processing methods: Among the unique TCR beta chains that a later analysis counted, about 84 million in all, approximately 12 million were shared. Sequenced by immunoSEQ multiplex PCR; TCRdb stores in-frame clones only, minus some. The V and J calls and clone size come from that table; D and trimming were worked out from the DNA. The sample includes more than 110,000 clones, roughly 75% of them seen just once. Per the germline V gene, CDR1 is SGHDT and CDR2 is YYEEEE. V was clipped by 0 bases and J by 10 bases; unmatched bases: 1. CDR3 length equals 13 residues. Concerning this clone itself: Antigen: not known.

This TCR was sampled from a man aged 35-49 years in good health and CMV-seropositive. J is TRBJ1-6 and V is TRBV5-6, with 7 bases aligning to TRBD1. What was sequenced was PBMCs. For the CDR3, the DNA is TGTGCCAGCAGCTTGGGACAGGGATCACCCCTCCACTTT. This codes for CASSLGQGSPLHF.